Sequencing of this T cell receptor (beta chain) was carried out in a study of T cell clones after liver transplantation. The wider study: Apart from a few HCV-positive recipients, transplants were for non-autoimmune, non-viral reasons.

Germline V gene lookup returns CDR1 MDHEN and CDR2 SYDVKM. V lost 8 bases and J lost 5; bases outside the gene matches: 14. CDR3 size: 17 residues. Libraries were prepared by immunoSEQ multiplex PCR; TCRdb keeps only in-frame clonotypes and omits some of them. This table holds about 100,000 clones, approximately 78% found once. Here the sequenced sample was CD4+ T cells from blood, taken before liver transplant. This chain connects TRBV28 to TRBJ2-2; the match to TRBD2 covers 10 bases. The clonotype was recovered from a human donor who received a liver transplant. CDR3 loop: CASASSPLAGVTGELFF. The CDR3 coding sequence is TGTGCCAGCGCCTCATCTCCCCTAGCGGGAGTTACCGGGGAGCTGTTTTTT.